This entry lists 5 T cell receptor beta chains sequenced from one sample in a study of cytomegalovirus exposure and HLA in healthy donors. The PCR ran on 60 Vbeta and 13 Jbeta primers. Sequencing used immunoSEQ multiplex PCR; TCRdb keeps in-frame clones, though not all of them. The sample has some 190,000 clones; just over 75% are singletons. Sequencing was performed on PBMCs. The receptors here all came from a man aged 18 to 29 in good health and CMV-seronegative.

The chain couples TRBV7-2 to TRBJ2-3, with D tentatively TRBD2 (6 bases). Germline V gene data show CDR1 as SGHTA and CDR2 as FQGNSA. CDR3 length: 14 residues. Trimming pared 5 bases from V and 2 bases from J, leaving 11 bases between. Written as DNA, the CDR3 is TGTGCCAGCAGCCGGGACTGGTTCACAGATACGCAGTATTTT. Its translation is CASSRDWFTDTQYF.

The count of this clone is one. The chain uses TRBV11-2 and TRBJ1-6, with TRBD1 as a possible D gene (5 bases). V shed 5 bases and J shed 7 bases, with 18 bases lying between them. Germline loops: CDR1 SGHAT, CDR2 FQNNGV. This CDR3 spans 16 amino acids. The CDR3 protein is CASSVNRGAVNSPLHF. CDR3 nucleotide sequence: TGTGCCAGCAGCGTGAATCGTGGGGCGGTGAATTCACCCCTCCACTTT.

This sequence joins TRBV11-2 and TRBJ2-6; weak D call: TRBD1 (5 bases). The CDR3 spans 18 residues. Per germline, CDR1 SGHAT and CDR2 FQNNGV. Deletions cut 1 base from V and 2 bases from J, with 15 bases between. CDR3 protein: CASSLVFRGSAGANVLTF. DNA for the CDR3: TGTGCCAGCAGCTTAGTTTTTAGGGGTTCGGCTGGGGCCAACGTCCTGACTTTC. Variable domain in full (rest from reference TRBV11-2 and TRBJ2-6): EAGVAQSPRYKIIEKRQSVAFWCNPISGHATLYWYQQILGQGPKLLIQFQNNGVVDDSQLPKDRFSAERLKGVDSTLKIQPAKLEDSAVYLCASSLVFRGSAGANVLTFGAGSRLTVL.

The chain carries TRBV7-9 and TRBJ2-4, with TRBD1 as a possible D gene (6 bases). The CDR3 contains 18 residues. Between the trimmed V and J ends, which lost 5 bases and 0 bases, there was a span of 20 bases. Germline V gives CDR1 SEHNR, CDR2 FQNEAQ (reference sequence). The CDR3 is CASSPPGTNPIAKNIQYF. The CDR3 DNA reads as TGTGCCAGCAGCCCCCCCGGGACAAACCCTATAGCCAAAAACATTCAGTACTTC. The whole variable domain, filled in from reference TRBV7-9 and TRBJ2-4, reads DTGVSQNPRHKITKRGQNVTFRCDPISEHNRLYWYRQTLGQGPEFLTYFQNEAQLEKSRLLSDRFSAERPKGSFSTLEIQRTEQGDSAMYLCASSPPGTNPIAKNIQYFGAGTRLSVL.

This clone was picked up one time. The chain is built from TRBV7-9 and TRBJ1-1; 7 nucleotides line up with TRBD1. V was clipped by 6 bases and J by 6 bases; unmatched bases: 7. This CDR3 has 13 residues. Germline V lookup: CDR1 SEHNR, CDR2 FQNEAQ (reference sequence). This CDR3 reads CASRTGLKPEAFF. CDR3 coding DNA: TGTGCCAGCAGGACAGGGTTGAAGCCTGAAGCTTTCTTT.